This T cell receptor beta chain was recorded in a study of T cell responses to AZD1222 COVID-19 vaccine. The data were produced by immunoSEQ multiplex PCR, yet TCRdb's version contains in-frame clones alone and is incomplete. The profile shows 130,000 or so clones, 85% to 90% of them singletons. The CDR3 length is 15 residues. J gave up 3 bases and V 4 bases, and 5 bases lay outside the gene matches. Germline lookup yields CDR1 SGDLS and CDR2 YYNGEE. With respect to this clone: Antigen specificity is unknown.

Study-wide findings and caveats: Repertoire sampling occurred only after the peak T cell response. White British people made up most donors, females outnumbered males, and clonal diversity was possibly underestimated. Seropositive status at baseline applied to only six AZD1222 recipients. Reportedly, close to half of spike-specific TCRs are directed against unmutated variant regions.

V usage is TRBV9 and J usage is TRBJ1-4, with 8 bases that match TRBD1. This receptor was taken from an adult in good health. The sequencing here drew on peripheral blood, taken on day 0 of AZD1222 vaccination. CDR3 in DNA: TGTGCCAGCAGCTCGACAGGGGTCCCTAATGAAAAACTGTTTTTT. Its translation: CASSSTGVPNEKLFF. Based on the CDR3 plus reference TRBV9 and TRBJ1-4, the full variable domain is DSGVTQTPKHLITATGQRVTLRCSPRSGDLSVYWYQQSLDQGLQFLIQYYNGEERAKGNILERFSAQQFPDLHSELNLSSLELGDSALYFCASSSTGVPNEKLFFGSGTQLSVL.